This T cell receptor (beta chain) was sequenced in a study of Ad26.COV2.S vaccination and SARS-CoV-2 variants. Some clones are missing from TCRdb's copy, which holds only in-frame ones; the method was immunoSEQ multiplex PCR. The sample carries some 320,000 clones, just under 85% recorded once. V dropped 3 bases and J dropped 8 bases, with 11 bases sitting between them. The germline CDR1 and CDR2 sequences are SGHTA and FQGTGA. The CDR3 consists of 13 residues. Specified treatment: 15 to 20 received Ad26.COV2.S at low or high dose, single or two shots; several received placebo; per-sample allocation not given. Collection of samples fell on day 63 after the first vaccine or placebo injection.

This chain connects TRBV7-3 to TRBJ2-1; D is undetermined. Sequenced material: peripheral blood, taken in a trial of Ad26.COV2.S vaccine versus placebo. The clonotype originates from a person between 18 and 65 years old who received the Ad26.COV2.S COVID-19 vaccine or a placebo. The CDR3 DNA reads as TGTGCCAGCAGCTTTGGGGTTAGGGATGAGCAGTTCTTC. Its translation is CASSFGVRDEQFF.